One sample yielded the 28 T cell receptor beta chains listed below, sequenced in a study of beta chain features in type 1 diabetes. Reverse transcribing all isolated RNA meant expressed TCRB transcripts were sequenced. Generated by immunoSEQ multiplex PCR, the TCRdb table keeps only in-frame clones and is missing some. Of about 190,000 clones in the sample, less than 9.5% were seen once. The study's findings and limits: All four CD4+ subsets from Type 1 diabetes patients carried moderately but significantly shorter TCRB CDR3s.

Their antigens are not known. Sample: central memory CD4+ T cells from blood. Receptors originate from a woman in her thirties or forties with type 1 diabetes.

The rearrangement links TRBV4-2 to TRBJ2-3; 9 nucleotides align to TRBD2. Trimming at V came to 4 bases and at J to 6 bases, leaving 11 bases not matched to a gene. Germline CDR1 reads LGHNA; CDR2 reads YNFKEQ. The CDR3 extends over 16 amino acids. DNA of the CDR3: TGTGCCAGCAGCCGGGGGAGGGCGGGGGGGCCGGATACGCAGTATTTT. The encoded protein is CASSRGRAGGPDTQYF.

The chain links TRBV28 to TRBJ2-4, with D possibly matching TRBD1 (5 bases). V was shortened by 4 bases and J by 10 bases, with 17 bases between the two germline ends. This CDR3 has 14 amino acids. CDR1 and CDR2 (germline): MDHEN, SYDVKM. CDR3 DNA: TGTGCCAGCAGTTCCCAGGGTGGTCTTAGAATTCAGTACTTC. Protein: CASSSQGGLRIQYF.

The chain employs TRBV19 and TRBJ2-1, with 8 bases fitting TRBD2. The germline V gene has CDR1 LNHDA and CDR2 SQIVND (reference sequence). The trim removed 3 bases at V and 16 bases at J, leaving 11 bases unmatched. The CDR3 spans 13 residues. The DNA for the CDR3 is TGTGCCAGTAGTATCCTAATAGCGGGAACCCTCTTCTTC. Its translation is CASSILIAGTLFF.

The chain has TRBV28 and TRBJ1-2; tentative D call: TRBD1 (6 bases). Between the trimmed V and J ends, which lost 4 bases and 11 bases, there was a span of 11 bases. CDR3 length: 11 residues. The germline CDR1 and CDR2 sequences are MDHEN and SYDVKM. CDR3 in amino acids: CASSSTGKYTF. The DNA for the CDR3 is TGTGCCAGCAGTTCTACAGGGAAGTACACCTTC.

The rearrangement joins TRBV2 to TRBJ1-5; the D is unclear. The germline V and J ends were trimmed by 3 bases and 8 bases, with 8 bases remaining between them. The CDR3 loop spans 12 amino acids. The germline V gene encodes CDR1 SNHLY and CDR2 FYNNEI. The CDR3 coding sequence is TGTGCCAGCAGTGACGGTTATGAGCCCCAGCATTTT. This translates into CASSDGYEPQHF.

The rearrangement joins TRBV5-5 to TRBJ2-1, with 8 bases identical to TRBD1. The CDR3 is made up of 15 amino acids. J was trimmed by 9 bases and V by 3 bases; bases with no gene match: 11. CDR1 is SGHKS, CDR2 YYEKEE, per germline (reference sequence). CDR3 nucleotides: TGTGCCAGCAGCTCCCGGGACGACAGGGGACGTGAGCAGTTCTTC. This encodes CASSSRDDRGREQFF.

The chain carries TRBV30 and TRBJ1-2; 8 bases fit TRBD1. This CDR3 spans 12 amino acids. The junction had 6 bases not matched to a gene; V was cut back by 5 bases and J by 7 bases. The germline V gene encodes CDR1 GTSNPN and CDR2 SVGIG (reference sequence). CDR3 sequence: CAWDGTGFGYTF. The DNA for the CDR3 is TGTGCCTGGGACGGGACAGGTTTTGGCTACACCTTC.

The J gene is TRBJ1-2, the V gene TRBV9; D perhaps matches TRBD1 (5 bases). There are 16 residues in the CDR3. The V end was cut by 4 bases, the J end by 0 bases, with 16 bases between. In germline, CDR1 is SGDLS, CDR2 YYNGEE. The CDR3 DNA reads TGTGCCAGCAGCTCCACCACCGGGGGAGCTAACTATGGCTACACCTTC. It is translated as CASSSTTGGANYGYTF.

This clone was seen more than once but under ten times. The chain uses TRBV30 and TRBJ2-3; TRBD2 is a possible D gene (6 bases). Germline V gene data show CDR1 as GTSNPN and CDR2 as SVGIG (reference sequence). Trimming stripped 2 bases from V and 2 bases from J, with 17 bases between. CDR3 size: 16 residues. This CDR3 reads CAWSKAWGEITDTQYF. The CDR3 coding sequence is TGTGCCTGGAGTAAAGCTTGGGGGGAGATCACAGATACGCAGTATTTT.

This clone was recorded many times. The J gene is TRBJ2-2, the V gene TRBV7-2; 11 bases match TRBD2. Germline-derived CDR1 and CDR2 are SGHTA and FQGNSA. The CDR3 runs to 16 residues. The trim removed 6 bases at V and 5 bases at J, leaving 8 bases unmatched. The CDR3 here is CASRSLAGGETGELFF. CDR3 DNA: TGTGCCAGCAGATCTCTAGCGGGGGGCGAGACCGGGGAGCTGTTTTTT.

Only a few counts were recorded for this clone. V gene TRBV27 combines with J gene TRBJ1-2; tentative D call: TRBD1 (5 bases). Germline lookup yields CDR1 MNHEY and CDR2 SMNVEV (reference sequence). V lost 8 bases to trimming and J lost 4 bases, with 17 bases between them. The CDR3 totals 14 residues. CDR3 DNA sequence: TGTGCCAGCTCCTTTATGGGGGGTCTCTATGGCTACACCTTC. As protein: CASSFMGGLYGYTF.

This clone was counted only a few times. This chain joins TRBV9 and TRBJ2-3; possibly TRBD2 for D (7 bases). Per the germline V gene, CDR1 is SGDLS and CDR2 is YYNGEE. The V and J ends lost 4 bases and 2 bases respectively, with 20 bases between them. The CDR3 is 17 residues long. The DNA of the CDR3 is TGTGCCAGCAGCCCTAAAGGGGGGGACGTATTCACAGATACGCAGTATTTT. Encoded protein: CASSPKGGDVFTDTQYF. The entire variable domain, with the rest obtained from reference TRBV9 and TRBJ2-3, is as follows: DSGVTQTPKHLITATGQRVTLRCSPRSGDLSVYWYQQSLDQGLQFLIQYYNGEERAKGNILERFSAQQFPDLHSELNLSSLELGDSALYFCASSPKGGDVFTDTQYFGPGTRLTVL.

This clone was seen a few times. V usage is TRBV11-2 and J usage is TRBJ2-2; a possible D gene is TRBD2 (6 bases). Trimming removed 0 bases at V and 3 bases at J, with 11 bases between. The CDR3 has 16 amino acids. Looked up from germline, CDR1 is SGHAT and CDR2 is FQNNGV. Here the CDR3 reads CASSLDSRGYTGELFF. Written as DNA, the CDR3 is TGTGCCAGCAGCTTAGACTCTCGGGGGTACACCGGGGAGCTGTTTTTT.

This clone was detected only a few times. V and J are TRBV9 and TRBJ2-7; 8 nucleotides align to TRBD1. CDR1 and CDR2 (germline): SGDLS, YYNGEE. J was trimmed by 4 bases and V by 0 bases; bases with no gene match: 3. The CDR3 contains 14 residues. CDR3 residues: CASSVGRGPYEQYF. CDR3 sequence (DNA): TGTGCCAGCAGCGTAGGCAGGGGGCCTTACGAGCAGTACTTC.

The chain carries TRBV9 and TRBJ2-1; 9 nucleotides match TRBD1. Trimming removed 4 bases from V and 5 bases from J; junction bases left unmatched: 4. The CDR3 has 14 residues. CDR1 and CDR2 from the germline V gene are SGDLS and YYNGEE. CDR3 DNA sequence: TGTGCCAGCAGCTTTACAGGGGGCCACAATGAGCAGTTCTTC. The encoded protein is CASSFTGGHNEQFF.

The chain links TRBV29-1 to TRBJ2-1; the match to TRBD2 covers 10 bases. Per germline, CDR1 SQVTM and CDR2 ANQGSEA. V dropped 3 bases and J dropped 5; count of bases not matched to a gene: 7. The CDR3 sequence is 15 residues long. The CDR3 nucleotides read TGCAGCGTTGACCCCCCTAGCGGGGGAAACAATGAGCAGTTCTTC. Translating gives CSVDPPSGGNNEQFF.

This clone was seen a handful of times. The CDR3 nucleotides read TGCGCCGGTGCCACCGGGACAGGCCCCTCGGGAGCAGATACGCAGTATTTT. Protein: CAGATGTGPSGADTQYF. The J gene is TRBJ2-3, the V gene TRBV5-1; TRBD1 agrees at 8 bases. Trimming took 10 bases from V and 4 from J; bases not matched to a gene: 20. Germline CDR1 reads SGHRS; CDR2 reads YFSETQ. CDR3 length: 17 amino acids.

This clone was seen more than once but under ten times. The chain links TRBV29-1 to TRBJ2-5; 11 nucleotides line up with TRBD2. Per germline, CDR1 SQVTM and CDR2 ANQGSEA. The CDR3 runs 14 residues. V was clipped by 7 bases and J by 6 bases; unmatched bases: 10. The CDR3 DNA is TGCAGCGCCGAGGGTCCTAGCGGGGGGAAGACCCAGTACTTC. Translated, it gives CSAEGPSGGKTQYF.

The genes are TRBV18 and TRBJ2-4; D not certain. V was clipped by 4 bases and J by 0 bases, with 7 bases between them. The CDR3 sequence is 14 residues long. The germline gives CDR1 KGHSH, CDR2 LQKENI. CDR3: CASSLGVAKNIQYF. In DNA form, the CDR3 reads TGTGCCAGCTCACTAGGAGTAGCCAAAAACATTCAGTACTTC.

This clone showed up many times. The chain combines TRBV18 with TRBJ1-2, with 7 bases that match TRBD1. J was trimmed by 5 bases and V by 3 bases; bases with no gene match: 6. The germline V gene encodes CDR1 KGHSH and CDR2 LQKENI. The CDR3 consists of 14 residues. The CDR3 loop reads CASSPGTETYGYTF. The CDR3 DNA follows: TGTGCCAGCTCACCCGGGACAGAGACTTATGGCTACACCTTC. Filled out from reference TRBV18 and TRBJ1-2, the complete variable domain reads NAGVMQNPRHLVRRRGQEARLRCSPMKGHSHVYWYRQLPEEGLKFMVYLQKENIIDESGMPKERFSAEFPKEGPSILRIQQVVRGDSAAYFCASSPGTETYGYTFGSGTRLTVV.

The chain is built from TRBV9 and TRBJ1-5; D is unclear. Germline CDR1 and CDR2: SGDLS and YYNGEE. V lost 3 bases, J lost 3 bases, and 10 bases lay in between. The CDR3 length is 14 residues. The CDR3 sequence is CASSGTADNQPQHF. In nucleotides, the CDR3 is TGTGCCAGCAGCGGGACTGCCGACAATCAGCCCCAGCATTTT.

The V call is TRBV5-6, the J call TRBJ1-5; no clear D. The V and J ends lost 0 bases and 0 bases respectively, with 7 bases between them. The germline CDR1 and CDR2 sequences are SGHDT and YYEEEE. The CDR3 is 15 residues long. Written as DNA, the CDR3 is TGTGCCAGCAGCTTGGGCGGGAGTAGCAATCAGCCCCAGCATTTT. Protein sequence: CASSLGGSSNQPQHF.

This sequence joins TRBV5-1 and TRBJ2-5; 9 positions agree with TRBD1. The last part of the DNA fits TRBJ2-7 better; the J call may be wrong. The CDR3 has 16 amino acids. Germline V gives CDR1 SGHRS, CDR2 YFSETQ. The CDR3 nucleotides are TGCGCCAGCAGCGAGCCTCCGGGGACAGGGAACTACGAGCAGTACTTC. Translation gives CASSEPPGTGNYEQYF.

In this sample, this clone turned up a few times. The chain carries TRBV5-1 and TRBJ2-1, with D perhaps matching TRBD2 (6 bases). The CDR3 is made up of 15 amino acids. The V gene's germline CDR1 is SGHRS and CDR2 YFSETQ. Trimming pared 0 bases from V and 8 bases from J, leaving 15 bases between. The CDR3 bases are TGCGCCAGCAGCTTGGACGGGAGTGACGTCGATGAGCAGTTCTTC. This codes for CASSLDGSDVDEQFF.

This clone has more than one count but fewer than ten. The CDR3: CASGRQRNTEAFF. CDR3 coding DNA: TGTGCCAGCGGGCGACAGAGGAACACTGAAGCTTTCTTT. This sequence joins TRBV6-5 and TRBJ1-1; tentatively, D is TRBD1 (5 bases). V shed 8 bases and J shed 1 base, with 11 bases lying between them. The CDR3 totals 13 residues. Germline V lookup: CDR1 MNHEY, CDR2 SVGAGI.

The rearrangement links TRBV28 to TRBJ1-5; D is possibly TRBD1 (5 bases). Germline assignment: CDR1 MDHEN and CDR2 SYDVKM. V was pared by 5 bases and J by 0 bases, with 11 bases between. This CDR3 has 15 residues. This CDR3 reads CASSGASFSNQPQHF. In DNA form, the CDR3 reads TGTGCCAGCAGTGGGGCATCGTTTAGCAATCAGCCCCAGCATTTT.

This chain uses TRBV7-9 with TRBJ1-2, with unresolved D. With 5 bases removed from V and 2 bases from J, the gap between germline ends came to 9 bases. The CDR3 loop spans 13 amino acids. Germline CDR1 SEHNR, CDR2 FQNEAQ (reference sequence). The CDR3: CASSHTENYGYTF. CDR3 sequence (DNA): TGTGCCAGCAGCCACACAGAAAACTATGGCTACACCTTC.

V is TRBV5-6 and J is TRBJ1-2, with unresolved D. The V gene's germline CDR1 is SGHDT and CDR2 YYEEEE. V was trimmed by 0 bases and J by 11 bases, leaving 8 bases between them. The CDR3 length is 11 residues. Written as DNA, the CDR3 is TGTGCCAGCAGCTTGGCTCAGGCTTACACCTTC. It is translated as CASSLAQAYTF.